A selection of T cell receptor beta chains follows, all from one sample in a study of PD-1 blockade in classical Hodgkin lymphoma. Clones were sequenced by immunoSEQ multiplex PCR, and TCRdb holds only the in-frame ones, with some missing. The table shows 130,000 to 150,000 clones, with about 78% occurring only once. The sample in question was peripheral blood mononuclear cells (PBMCs), obtained before the second cycle of nivolumab. Every receptor here comes from a human donor with classical Hodgkin lymphoma. Each CDR3 is given with its conserved first and last residue. The order of the fields is CDR3 DNA, CDR3 protein, V gene, clone size, J gene, D gene. A D gene is named only where the DNA matches it firmly. Rows give clone size only sometimes, using once, few, many, or a class for an expanded clone.

cdr3_nt: TGCAGCGTTGTATCTCCCGGGAGGAGTGAAGCTTTCTTT; cdr3_aa: CSVVSPGRSEAFF; v_call: TRBV29-1; clone_size: NA; j_call: TRBJ1-1; d_call: NA
cdr3_nt: TGCGCCAGCAGATCCGGACAGGGGGTGTACGAGCAGTACTTC; cdr3_aa: CASRSGQGVYEQYF; v_call: TRBV5-1; clone_size: NA; j_call: TRBJ2-7; d_call: TRBD1
cdr3_nt: TGTGCCAGCAGCGTCTCCTGGACAGGGGTCTCTGAGCAGTACTTC; cdr3_aa: CASSVSWTGVSEQYF; v_call: TRBV9; clone_size: NA; j_call: TRBJ2-7; d_call: TRBD1
cdr3_nt: TGTGCCAGCAGTGACAGGGGTGCCTACTACACCTTC; cdr3_aa: CASSDRGAYYTF; v_call: TRBV6-6; clone_size: NA; j_call: TRBJ1-2; d_call: TRBD1
cdr3_nt: TGCGCCAGCAGCTTGGTAAGAACAGGGGACTACGAGCAGTACTTC; cdr3_aa: CASSLVRTGDYEQYF; v_call: TRBV5-1; clone_size: NA; j_call: TRBJ2-7; d_call: TRBD1
cdr3_nt: TGTGCCAGCAGCTTAACGTCTAGCACAGATACGCAGTATTTT; cdr3_aa: CASSLTSSTDTQYF; v_call: TRBV7-3; clone_size: NA; j_call: TRBJ2-3; d_call: NA
cdr3_nt: TGTGCCTGGAGCACCGGACTAGCGGGAGCAAATGAGCAGTTCTTC; cdr3_aa: CAWSTGLAGANEQFF; v_call: TRBV30; clone_size: NA; j_call: TRBJ2-1; d_call: TRBD2
cdr3_nt: TGTGCCAGCAGCTTCGGCGGGAGGGCAGATACGCAGTATTTT; cdr3_aa: CASSFGGRADTQYF; v_call: TRBV7-8; clone_size: NA; j_call: TRBJ2-3; d_call: TRBD2
cdr3_nt: TGTGCCAGCAGTTACTTAAGTACCACTAACTATGGCTACACCTTC; cdr3_aa: CASSYLSTTNYGYTF; v_call: TRBV6-5; clone_size: few; j_call: TRBJ1-2; d_call: NA
cdr3_nt: TGTGCCAGCAGCTCCAGGGCGGGACAGGGGGCCGGGGAGCTGTTTTTT; cdr3_aa: CASSSRAGQGAGELFF; v_call: TRBV7-9; clone_size: NA; j_call: TRBJ2-2; d_call: TRBD1
cdr3_nt: TGTGCCAGCAGCTTAAGATTGGGCGGACAGGGGGCGCGCACCGGGGAGCTGTTTTTT; cdr3_aa: CASSLRLGGQGARTGELFF; v_call: TRBV7-9; clone_size: NA; j_call: TRBJ2-2; d_call: TRBD1
cdr3_nt: TGCAGCGTTGCGGTCCAGGGCCGGAACACTGAAGCTTTCTTT; cdr3_aa: CSVAVQGRNTEAFF; v_call: TRBV29-1; clone_size: NA; j_call: TRBJ1-1; d_call: NA
cdr3_nt: TGTGCCAGCAGCTCAGGGACTAGCGGGCTTCTCACAGATACGCAGTATTTT; cdr3_aa: CASSSGTSGLLTDTQYF; v_call: TRBV5-4; clone_size: NA; j_call: TRBJ2-3; d_call: TRBD2
cdr3_nt: TGTGCCAGCAGCCCTCGGACCTCCCCCGGGGATACGCAGTATTTT; cdr3_aa: CASSPRTSPGDTQYF; v_call: TRBV11-3; clone_size: NA; j_call: TRBJ2-3; d_call: NA
cdr3_nt: TGTGCCAGCAGCTTAGGGGCTAGCACAGATACGCAGTATTTT; cdr3_aa: CASSLGASTDTQYF; v_call: TRBV7-9; clone_size: NA; j_call: TRBJ2-3; d_call: NA
cdr3_nt: TGTGCCAGCAGCATAGGCACGACCTGGGAAAAACTGTTTTTT; cdr3_aa: CASSIGTTWEKLFF; v_call: TRBV9; clone_size: few; j_call: TRBJ1-4; d_call: NA
cdr3_nt: TGTGCCAGCAGCCGACCGACAGGGTTGGGCACTGAAGCTTTCTTT; cdr3_aa: CASSRPTGLGTEAFF; v_call: TRBV6-5; clone_size: NA; j_call: TRBJ1-1; d_call: TRBD1
cdr3_nt: TGTGCCAGTAGTATTGGAGCACACTATGGCTACACCTTC; cdr3_aa: CASSIGAHYGYTF; v_call: TRBV19; clone_size: NA; j_call: TRBJ1-2; d_call: NA
cdr3_nt: TGTGCCAGCAGCCACAGGGGATATAGCAATCAGCCCCAGCATTTT; cdr3_aa: CASSHRGYSNQPQHF; v_call: TRBV7-8; clone_size: NA; j_call: TRBJ1-5; d_call: TRBD1
cdr3_nt: TGTGCCAGCAGTTACTCGGGACAATACGAGCAGTACTTC; cdr3_aa: CASSYSGQYEQYF; v_call: TRBV6-6; clone_size: NA; j_call: TRBJ2-7; d_call: NA
cdr3_nt: TGTGCCATCAAAGCCCAAAACGAGCAGTACTTC; cdr3_aa: CAIKAQNEQYF; v_call: TRBV10-3; clone_size: NA; j_call: TRBJ2-7; d_call: NA
cdr3_nt: TGTGCCAGCAGCCGAACGGCGAGGCACGTCGGGGCCGGGGAGCTGTTTTTT; cdr3_aa: CASSRTARHVGAGELFF; v_call: TRBV14; clone_size: NA; j_call: TRBJ2-2; d_call: NA
cdr3_nt: TGTGCCAGCAGTGACGGGACAGGGGTTTTTCAGCCCCAGCATTTT; cdr3_aa: CASSDGTGVFQPQHF; v_call: TRBV6-1; clone_size: few; j_call: TRBJ1-5; d_call: TRBD1
cdr3_nt: TGTGCCAGCAGTGCACGGGACAGGGGGCTTTCCTACGAGCAGTACTTC; cdr3_aa: CASSARDRGLSYEQYF; v_call: TRBV6-1; clone_size: NA; j_call: TRBJ2-7; d_call: TRBD1
cdr3_nt: TGCGCCAGCAGCCCCGCGACAGGTCCCGGGGAGCTGTTTTTT; cdr3_aa: CASSPATGPGELFF; v_call: TRBV5-1; clone_size: NA; j_call: TRBJ2-2; d_call: NA
cdr3_nt: TGTGCCAGCAGCTTAGTAGGGGGACAGGGTACTGAAAAACTGTTTTTT; cdr3_aa: CASSLVGGQGTEKLFF; v_call: TRBV7-2; clone_size: NA; j_call: TRBJ1-4; d_call: TRBD1
cdr3_nt: TGCGCCAGCAGTAAGATACAACCTCGGACGGGAGACCACTCTGGAAACACCATATATTTT; cdr3_aa: CASSKIQPRTGDHSGNTIYF; v_call: TRBV4-1; clone_size: NA; j_call: TRBJ1-3; d_call: NA
cdr3_nt: TGTGCCAGCAGCTTGGACCCAATCACTGGGGCCAACGTCCTGACTTTC; cdr3_aa: CASSLDPITGANVLTF; v_call: TRBV5-4; clone_size: NA; j_call: TRBJ2-6; d_call: NA
cdr3_nt: TGTGCCTTGAGGACTCGAGAGACCCAGTACTTC; cdr3_aa: CALRTRETQYF; v_call: TRBV21-1; clone_size: NA; j_call: TRBJ2-5; d_call: NA
cdr3_nt: TGTGCCAGCTCCCCCTCCGGGACAGGGGAATACGAGCAGTACTTC; cdr3_aa: CASSPSGTGEYEQYF; v_call: TRBV18; clone_size: many; j_call: TRBJ2-7; d_call: TRBD1
cdr3_nt: TGCGCCAGCAGCGAAGGACAGGCTACTAGTTGGAATGAGCAGTTCTTC; cdr3_aa: CASSEGQATSWNEQFF; v_call: TRBV4-3; clone_size: NA; j_call: TRBJ2-1; d_call: TRBD1
cdr3_nt: TGTGCCAGCAGCTTGTCGACAGCCGGGGAGCTGTTTTTT; cdr3_aa: CASSLSTAGELFF; v_call: TRBV5-5; clone_size: NA; j_call: TRBJ2-2; d_call: NA
cdr3_nt: TGTGCCAGCAGTGCAAGACACTGGGGCACAGATACGCAGTATTTT; cdr3_aa: CASSARHWGTDTQYF; v_call: TRBV2; clone_size: NA; j_call: TRBJ2-3; d_call: NA
cdr3_nt: TGTGCCATCAGTGATAGGAAGACAGCTAATGAAAAACTGTTTTTT; cdr3_aa: CAISDRKTANEKLFF; v_call: TRBV10-3; clone_size: NA; j_call: TRBJ1-4; d_call: NA
cdr3_nt: TGTGCCAGCTCACCCATCACAGATACGCAGTATTTT; cdr3_aa: CASSPITDTQYF; v_call: TRBV18; clone_size: once; j_call: TRBJ2-3; d_call: NA
cdr3_nt: TGTGCCAGCAGCTTTGGAGGGGGTCCCTACGAGCAGTACTTC; cdr3_aa: CASSFGGGPYEQYF; v_call: TRBV7-6; clone_size: NA; j_call: TRBJ2-7; d_call: NA
cdr3_nt: TGTGCCAGCAGCCCGGTCAGGGGAGGGATTCGCACCGGGGAGCTGTTTTTT; cdr3_aa: CASSPVRGGIRTGELFF; v_call: TRBV9; clone_size: NA; j_call: TRBJ2-2; d_call: NA
cdr3_nt: TGTGCCAGCAGTGAAGCGCCCTGGTTCCATGAAAAACTGTTTTTT; cdr3_aa: CASSEAPWFHEKLFF; v_call: TRBV6-1; clone_size: NA; j_call: TRBJ1-4; d_call: NA
cdr3_nt: TGTGCCTGCGGGTCCGAGACCCAGTACTTC; cdr3_aa: CACGSETQYF; v_call: TRBV19; clone_size: NA; j_call: TRBJ2-5; d_call: NA
cdr3_nt: TGTGCCAGCAGCCAAACGGGTAATGAGCAGTTCTTC; cdr3_aa: CASSQTGNEQFF; v_call: TRBV14; clone_size: once; j_call: TRBJ2-1; d_call: NA
cdr3_nt: TGTGCCAGCAGGCGGGGGGCAGCCAAAAACATTCAGTACTTC; cdr3_aa: CASRRGAAKNIQYF; v_call: TRBV6-5; clone_size: once; j_call: TRBJ2-4; d_call: TRBD2
cdr3_nt: TGCGCCAGCAGCCCCGGGACGAATAATTCACCCCTCCACTTT; cdr3_aa: CASSPGTNNSPLHF; v_call: TRBV5-1; clone_size: NA; j_call: TRBJ1-6; d_call: NA
cdr3_nt: TGTGCCAGCAGTTTTAAAGGCCGGGGGCAGTATTTT; cdr3_aa: CASSFKGRGQYF; v_call: TRBV28; clone_size: NA; j_call: TRBJ2-3; d_call: NA
cdr3_nt: TGTGCCAGCAGCCCCCGGACAGGGGGAAATTCACCCCTCCACTTT; cdr3_aa: CASSPRTGGNSPLHF; v_call: TRBV5-6; clone_size: NA; j_call: TRBJ1-6; d_call: TRBD1
cdr3_nt: TGTGCTAGTGGTTATTGGACAGGGTTGGTTGAGCAGTTCTTC; cdr3_aa: CASGYWTGLVEQFF; v_call: TRBV12-5; clone_size: NA; j_call: TRBJ2-1; d_call: TRBD1
cdr3_nt: TGTGCCAGCAGCTCCTCCCAAAGGTACGAGCAGTACTTC; cdr3_aa: CASSSSQRYEQYF; v_call: TRBV7-2; clone_size: medium-sized; j_call: TRBJ2-7; d_call: NA
cdr3_nt: TGTGCCAGCAGCTTATATGCTGAGCAGTTCTTC; cdr3_aa: CASSLYAEQFF; v_call: TRBV7-9; clone_size: NA; j_call: TRBJ2-1; d_call: NA
cdr3_nt: TGTGCCAGCAGCTTGGCCCTGGGACAGCCCCACGTAGATGGCTACACCTTC; cdr3_aa: CASSLALGQPHVDGYTF; v_call: TRBV5-6; clone_size: NA; j_call: TRBJ1-2; d_call: TRBD1
cdr3_nt: TGTGCCAGCAGTTACCGGGGACAGGGGGATCTCAGCGAGCAGTACTTC; cdr3_aa: CASSYRGQGDLSEQYF; v_call: TRBV6-5; clone_size: once; j_call: TRBJ2-7; d_call: TRBD1
cdr3_nt: TGTGCCAGCAGTCCAAGATCACAAGAGACCCAGTACTTC; cdr3_aa: CASSPRSQETQYF; v_call: TRBV6-6; clone_size: NA; j_call: TRBJ2-5; d_call: NA
cdr3_nt: TGTGCCAGCAGCTTTGGGACAGGGAGTAACTATGGCTACACCTTC; cdr3_aa: CASSFGTGSNYGYTF; v_call: TRBV5-6; clone_size: few; j_call: TRBJ1-2; d_call: TRBD1
cdr3_nt: TGTGCCAGCAGCGTAGATTCCCCGCCGGGTTCCGGGGAGCTGTTTTTT; cdr3_aa: CASSVDSPPGSGELFF; v_call: TRBV9; clone_size: NA; j_call: TRBJ2-2; d_call: NA